This T cell receptor beta chain was captured in a study of beta chain features in type 1 diabetes. Broader study findings: Individuals with type 1 diabetes displayed fewer insertions and more deletions at VDJ junctions. cDNA-based sequencing might over-represent cells highly expressing TCR. When Type 1 diabetes patients were examined, their TCRB CDR3s proved moderately but significantly shorter in all four CD4+ subsets.

With respect to this clone: Antigen: not known.

The CDR3 length is 14 residues. Unmatched junction bases numbered 4, after V lost 1 base and J lost 8 bases. Germline assignment: CDR1 MGHRA and CDR2 YSYEKL. What was sequenced were expressed TCRB transcripts, since all of the isolated RNA had been reverse transcribed. Only in-frame clones appear in the TCRdb table, and some are missing; sequencing was by immunoSEQ multiplex PCR. Of around 100,000 clones listed, 25% to 35% are singletons. The chain combines TRBV4-1 with TRBJ2-2, with 7 nucleotides matching TRBD1. The sample was central memory CD4+ T cells from blood. The receptor comes from a woman under 30 with type 1 diabetes. The CDR3 DNA follows: TGCGCCAGCAGCCAAGCCGACAGGGTAGGGGAGCTGTTTTTT. It translates to CASSQADRVGELFF.